This TCR beta chain was observed in a study of beta chain features in type 1 diabetes. With 5 bases removed from V and 4 bases from J, the gap between germline ends came to 13 bases. Germline V gene data show CDR1 as SGHNT and CDR2 as YENEEA. The CDR3 is 14 residues long. The study reverse transcribed the entire isolated RNA, so it sequenced expressed TCRB transcripts. The repertoire was sequenced with immunoSEQ multiplex PCR; TCRdb's copy has only in-frame clones and lacks some. Here the sample spans approximately 37,000 clones, 49% being singletons. Sequencing was done on a sample of central memory CD4+ T cells from blood. This clonotype was obtained from a woman in her late teens or twenties in good health. The V gene is TRBV11-3, the J gene TRBJ2-3; D possibly corresponds to TRBD2 (5 bases). The CDR3 nucleotides are TGTGCCAGCAGCGGGAGAGACACCCCAGATACGCAGTATTTT. Amino acids: CASSGRDTPDTQYF. Together with reference TRBV11-3 and TRBJ2-3, the CDR3 gives the full variable domain: EAGVVQSPRYKIIEKKQPVAFWCNPISGHNTLYWYLQNLGQGPELLIRYENEEAVDDSQLPKDRFSAERLKGVDSTLKIQPAELGDSAVYLCASSGRDTPDTQYFGPGTRLTVL.